The source of this TCR beta chain is a study of Ad26.COV2.S vaccination and SARS-CoV-2 variants. About the study: Intramuscular Ad26.COV2.S doses were given once or twice, 56 days apart.

Assay used: immunoSEQ multiplex PCR; TCRdb lists only in-frame clones, some missing. The sample yields approximately 410,000 clones, around 87% seen once. This CDR3 is 16 amino acids long. Germline-derived CDR1 and CDR2 are LNHDA and SQIVND (reference sequence). V lost 0 bases and J 8 bases, leaving 19 bases between the germline ends. The treatment was: some 19 received Ad26.COV2.S at low or high dose, single or two shots; roughly five received placebo; per-sample allocation not given. The samples date from day 63 after the first vaccine or placebo injection. The chain recombines TRBV19 with TRBJ1-2; perhaps TRBD1 as D (6 bases). This clonotype was sampled from a person between 18 and 60 years old who received the Ad26.COV2.S COVID-19 vaccine or a placebo. The specimen was peripheral blood, collected in a trial of Ad26.COV2.S vaccine versus placebo. CDR3 DNA sequence: TGTGCCAGTAGTATAGATCGCTCCGGGACATCGGGCGGCTACACCTTC. The encoded protein is CASSIDRSGTSGGYTF.